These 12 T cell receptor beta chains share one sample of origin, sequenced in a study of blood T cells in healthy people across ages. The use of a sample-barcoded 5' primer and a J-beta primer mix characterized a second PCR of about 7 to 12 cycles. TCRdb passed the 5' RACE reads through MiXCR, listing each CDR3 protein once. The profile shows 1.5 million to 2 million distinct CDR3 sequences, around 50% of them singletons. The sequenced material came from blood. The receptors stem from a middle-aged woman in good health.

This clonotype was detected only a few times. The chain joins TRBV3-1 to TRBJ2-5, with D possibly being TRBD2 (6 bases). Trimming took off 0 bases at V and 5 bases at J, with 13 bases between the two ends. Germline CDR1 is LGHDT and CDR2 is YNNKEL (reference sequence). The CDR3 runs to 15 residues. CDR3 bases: TGTGCCAGCAGCCAAGAGGGTTGGAGGGTGGAGACCCAGTACTTC. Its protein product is CASSQEGWRVETQYF.

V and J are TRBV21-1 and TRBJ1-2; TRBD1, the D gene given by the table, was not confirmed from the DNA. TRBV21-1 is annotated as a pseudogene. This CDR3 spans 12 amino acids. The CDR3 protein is CASSPRGGPFTF. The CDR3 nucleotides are TGTGCCAGCAGCCCCCGAGGGGGGCCCTTCACCTTC.

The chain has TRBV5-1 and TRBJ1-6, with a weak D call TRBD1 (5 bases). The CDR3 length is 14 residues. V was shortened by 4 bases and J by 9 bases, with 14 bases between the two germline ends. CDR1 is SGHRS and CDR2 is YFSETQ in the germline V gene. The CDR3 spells CASSGGTASSPLHF. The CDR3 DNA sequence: TGCGCCAGCAGCGGAGGGACGGCAAGTTCACCCCTCCACTTT.

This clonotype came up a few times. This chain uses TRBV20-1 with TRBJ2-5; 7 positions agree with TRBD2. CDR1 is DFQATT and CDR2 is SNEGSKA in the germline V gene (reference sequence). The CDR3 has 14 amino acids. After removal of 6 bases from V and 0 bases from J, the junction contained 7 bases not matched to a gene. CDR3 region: CSAFSGAYQETQYF. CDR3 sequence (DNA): TGCAGTGCCTTCAGCGGGGCCTACCAAGAGACCCAGTACTTC.

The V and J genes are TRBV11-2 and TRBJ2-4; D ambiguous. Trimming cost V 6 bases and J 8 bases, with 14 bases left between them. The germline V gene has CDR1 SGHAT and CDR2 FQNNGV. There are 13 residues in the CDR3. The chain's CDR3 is CASRPSGLDIQYF. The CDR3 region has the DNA TGTGCCAGCAGGCCATCCGGCCTGGACATTCAGTACTTC. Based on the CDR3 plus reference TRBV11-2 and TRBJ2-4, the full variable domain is EAGVAQSPRYKIIEKRQSVAFWCNPISGHATLYWYQQILGQGPKLLIQFQNNGVVDDSQLPKDRFSAERLKGVDSTLKIQPAKLEDSAVYLCASRPSGLDIQYFGAGTRLSVL.

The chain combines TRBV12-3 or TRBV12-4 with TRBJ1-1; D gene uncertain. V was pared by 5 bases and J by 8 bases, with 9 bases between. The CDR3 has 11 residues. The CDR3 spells CASSQISEAFF. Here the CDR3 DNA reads TGTGCCAGCAGTCAGATCTCGGAAGCTTTCTTT.

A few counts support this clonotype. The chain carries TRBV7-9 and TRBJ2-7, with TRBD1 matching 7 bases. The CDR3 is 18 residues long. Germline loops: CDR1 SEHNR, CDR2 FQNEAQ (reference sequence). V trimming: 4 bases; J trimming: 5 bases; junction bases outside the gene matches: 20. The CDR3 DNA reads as TGTGCCAGCAGCTCTATCAAGAAGAGAGGGGGCACCCCTAACGAGCAGTACTTC. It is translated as CASSSIKKRGGTPNEQYF.

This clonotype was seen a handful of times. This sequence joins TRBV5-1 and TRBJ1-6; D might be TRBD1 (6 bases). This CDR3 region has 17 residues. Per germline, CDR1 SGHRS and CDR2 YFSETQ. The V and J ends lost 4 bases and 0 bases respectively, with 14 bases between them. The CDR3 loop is CASSQGNQVSYNSPLHF. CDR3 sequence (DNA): TGCGCCAGCAGCCAGGGGAACCAGGTCTCCTATAATTCACCCCTCCACTTT.

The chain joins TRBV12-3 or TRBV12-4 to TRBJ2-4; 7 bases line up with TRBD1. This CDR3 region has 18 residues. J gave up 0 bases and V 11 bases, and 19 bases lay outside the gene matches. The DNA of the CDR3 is TGTGCCTCCAAGGCAGGGACAGAAACTCTATTAGCCAAAAACATTCAGTACTTC. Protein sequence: CASKAGTETLLAKNIQYF.

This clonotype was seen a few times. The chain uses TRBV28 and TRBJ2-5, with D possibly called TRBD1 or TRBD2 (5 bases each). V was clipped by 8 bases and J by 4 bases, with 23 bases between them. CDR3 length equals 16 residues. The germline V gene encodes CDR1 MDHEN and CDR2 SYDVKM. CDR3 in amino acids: CASSSLGIGEGETQYF. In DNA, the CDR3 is TGTGCCAGCTCAAGTCTCGGGATAGGGGAAGGAGAGACCCAGTACTTC.

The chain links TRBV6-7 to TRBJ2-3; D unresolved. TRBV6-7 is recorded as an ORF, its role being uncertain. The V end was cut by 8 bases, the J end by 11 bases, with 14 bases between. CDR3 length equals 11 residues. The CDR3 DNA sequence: TGTGCCAGCCAAGTACCAGTTGGGCAGTATTTT. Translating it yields CASQVPVGQYF.

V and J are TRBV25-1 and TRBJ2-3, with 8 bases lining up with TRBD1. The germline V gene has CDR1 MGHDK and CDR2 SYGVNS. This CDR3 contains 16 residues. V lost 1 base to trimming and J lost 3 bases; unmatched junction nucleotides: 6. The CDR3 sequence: CASSESGQGRTDTQYF. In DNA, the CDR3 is TGTGCCAGCAGTGAATCCGGACAGGGCAGGACAGATACGCAGTATTTT. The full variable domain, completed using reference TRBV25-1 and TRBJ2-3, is EADIYQTPRYLVIGTGKKITLECSQTMGHDKMYWYQQDPGMELHLIHYSYGVNSTEKGDLSSESTVSRIRTEHFPLTLESARPSHTSQYLCASSESGQGRTDTQYFGPGTRLTVL.